The next 17 T cell receptor beta chains were all read from a single sample in a study of shared T cell receptors in the human thymus. Sequenced by immunoSEQ multiplex PCR; TCRdb stores in-frame clones only, minus some. The sample consists of over 650,000 clones, about 87% of them appearing once. These data were also reused for a study on human thymus T cells.

Sequenced: thymocytes. All receptors derive from a boy in the first two years of life with a congenital heart defect.

This rearrangement joins TRBV27 to TRBJ1-2; D gene unclear. CDR3 size: 11 residues. From germline, CDR1 is MNHEY and CDR2 SMNVEV (reference sequence). V was trimmed by 10 bases and J by 4 bases, leaving 10 bases between them. CDR3 DNA: TGTGCCACCTTCGACACCTATGGCTACACCTTC. Its translation: CATFDTYGYTF.

This rearrangement joins TRBV10-3 to TRBJ1-5; D is uncertain. Germline V lookup: CDR1 ENHRY, CDR2 SYGVKD. Trimming removed 10 bases at V and 4 bases at J, with 8 bases between. The CDR3 consists of 11 residues. CDR3 nucleotide sequence: TGTGCCACCGGAGTGAATCAGCCCCAGCATTTT. Its translation is CATGVNQPQHF.

The rearrangement uses TRBV9 and TRBJ1-4; D gene uncertain. Trimming pared 1 base from V and 11 bases from J, leaving 21 bases between. The CDR3 length is 16 residues. CDR1 and CDR2 from the germline V gene are SGDLS and YYNGEE. This CDR3 is CASSVPPEESLEKLFF. The CDR3 DNA sequence: TGTGCCAGCAGCGTACCCCCAGAGGAATCTCTTGAGAAACTGTTTTTT.

This clone was counted once. V usage is TRBV27 and J usage is TRBJ2-1; 12 bases line up with TRBD2. The CDR3 spans 16 residues. Germline V gene sequence: CDR1 MNHEY, CDR2 SMNVEV (reference sequence). Trimming cost V 6 bases and J 8 bases; bases outside gene matches: 11. The CDR3 nucleotides read TGTGCCAGCAGATCTACTAGCGGGAGGTTTGAGGATGAGCAGTTCTTC. Its protein is CASRSTSGRFEDEQFF.

The V gene is TRBV11-2, the J gene TRBJ2-1; possible D gene TRBD2, 7 bases. Trimming pared 5 bases from V and 10 bases from J, leaving 21 bases between. The CDR3 is 15 residues long. The V gene's germline CDR1 is SGHAT and CDR2 FQNNGV. The CDR3 spells CASSEPGGRLLEQFF. The CDR3 nucleotides are TGTGCCAGCAGCGAACCGGGGGGCCGACTGTTGGAGCAGTTCTTC.

The table lists this clone with a few counts. CDR3 bases: TGTGCCAGCAGCCAGGGGACAGCCTATGGCTACACCTTC. This codes for CASSQGTAYGYTF. The chain joins TRBV5-6 to TRBJ1-2; 7 positions agree with TRBD1. V lost 4 bases to trimming and J lost 4 bases; unmatched junction nucleotides: 4. The CDR3 has 13 residues. Germline V CDR1 and CDR2: SGHDT, YYEEEE.

This rearrangement joins TRBV10-2 to TRBJ1-1, with a tentative D call TRBD1 (6 bases). Trimming removed 1 base at V and 0 bases at J, with 18 bases between. Germline CDR1 is WSHSY and CDR2 is SAAADI. This CDR3 contains 18 residues. The CDR3 region is CASSEYSVGGSLNTEAFF. DNA for the CDR3: TGCGCCAGCAGTGAGTATAGTGTTGGGGGCTCATTGAACACTGAAGCTTTCTTT.

V usage is TRBV7-2 and J usage is TRBJ2-7, with 8 bases matching TRBD2. This CDR3 region has 14 residues. CDR1 is SGHTA and CDR2 is FQGNSA in the germline V gene. V shed 4 bases and J 5 bases; nucleotides not matched to a gene: 7. The CDR3 nucleotides read TGTGCCAGCAGCTCCGGGGGGGCCTATGACGAGCAGTACTTC. Protein product: CASSSGGAYDEQYF.

The V call is TRBV27, the J call TRBJ1-1, with D tentatively TRBD1 (6 bases). V dropped 3 bases and J dropped 3 bases, with 20 bases sitting between them. The CDR3 runs to 17 residues. Germline V gene data show CDR1 as MNHEY and CDR2 as SMNVEV (reference sequence). The CDR3, as DNA: TGTGCCAGCAGTTTGGTGGCCTCGGACAGTTATGACACTGAAGCTTTCTTT. Translated, it gives CASSLVASDSYDTEAFF.

The chain couples TRBV7-2 to TRBJ2-3, with 7 bases aligning to TRBD2. CDR1 SGHTA and CDR2 FQGNSA come from the germline V gene. The J segment lost 2 bases and the V segment lost 6 bases, leaving 11 bases of the junction unmatched. The CDR3 has 16 residues. The CDR3 nucleotides read TGTGCCAGCAGACACTATAGCGGGTATAACACAGATACGCAGTATTTT. Translated, it gives CASRHYSGYNTDTQYF.

The chain has TRBV7-9 and TRBJ1-1; TRBD1 matches at 8 bases. Germline loops: CDR1 SEHNR, CDR2 FQNEAQ (reference sequence). The CDR3 runs 17 residues. V lost 5 bases and J lost 0; bases outside the gene matches: 11. The CDR3 spells CASSHPRQGWLNTEAFF. The CDR3 nucleotides are TGTGCCAGCAGCCACCCGCGACAGGGGTGGTTGAACACTGAAGCTTTCTTT. Supplemented by reference TRBV7-9 and TRBJ1-1, the full variable domain reads DTGVSQNPRHKITKRGQNVTFRCDPISEHNRLYWYRQTLGQGPEFLTYFQNEAQLEKSRLLSDRFSAERPKGSFSTLEIQRTEQGDSAMYLCASSHPRQGWLNTEAFFGQGTRLTVV.

This clone is a singleton in its sample. The chain employs TRBV27 and TRBJ2-3; TRBD2 matches 10 bases. The CDR3 has 16 residues. V dropped 5 bases and J dropped 2; count of bases not matched to a gene: 7. The germline V gene encodes CDR1 MNHEY and CDR2 SMNVEV (reference sequence). This chain's CDR3 is CASSPPLAGATDTQYF. The CDR3 region has the DNA TGTGCCAGCAGTCCCCCGCTAGCGGGAGCCACAGATACGCAGTATTTT.

J is TRBJ1-1 and V is TRBV4-2, with 8 positions matching TRBD1. V trimming: 0 bases; J trimming: 4 bases; junction bases outside the gene matches: 16. Germline assignment: CDR1 LGHNA and CDR2 YNFKEQ. This CDR3 comprises 19 residues. The DNA of the CDR3 is TGTGCCAGCAGCCAAGAAGGGTGGCAGGGGGCGAGTTTGGTCACTGAAGCTTTCTTT. It codes for CASSQEGWQGASLVTEAFF.

This chain joins TRBV2 and TRBJ2-3, with a tentative D call TRBD2 (6 bases). Germline-derived CDR1 and CDR2 are SNHLY and FYNNEI. Trimming removed 2 bases from V and 0 bases from J, with 9 bases in between. This CDR3 is built from 15 residues. The CDR3 sequence: CASSETGTSTDTQYF. The CDR3 DNA reads TGTGCCAGCAGTGAAACGGGGACTAGCACAGATACGCAGTATTTT.

The CDR3 loop is CASSLSSGGLAAYGYTF. CDR3 coding DNA: TGTGCCAGCAGTTTAAGCTCGGGCGGACTCGCAGCCTATGGCTACACCTTC. The chain couples TRBV27 to TRBJ1-2; D gene uncertain. Germline V lookup: CDR1 MNHEY, CDR2 SMNVEV (reference sequence). The CDR3 is made up of 17 amino acids. V was trimmed by 2 bases and J by 4 bases, leaving 20 bases between them.

J is TRBJ2-3 and V is TRBV7-2; 7 nucleotides match TRBD2. Germline V CDR1 and CDR2: SGHTA, FQGNSA. This CDR3 has 15 residues. V was pared by 3 bases and J by 2 bases, with 5 bases of the junction left unmatched. CDR3: CASSFTSAHTDTQYF. The CDR3 DNA reads as TGTGCCAGCAGCTTCACTAGCGCCCACACAGATACGCAGTATTTT.

This chain links TRBV30 with TRBJ1-2; 11 nucleotides agree with TRBD1. The CDR3 consists of 16 residues. Germline CDR1 and CDR2: GTSNPN and SVGIG (reference sequence). Unmatched junction bases numbered 10, after V lost 3 bases and J lost 4 bases. Here the CDR3 reads CAWRPQDRGLGYGYTF. In DNA form, the CDR3 reads TGTGCCTGGAGGCCACAGGACAGGGGGCTTGGCTATGGCTACACCTTC.